This TCR beta chain comes out of a study of identical twins. TCRdb reprocessed the 5' RACE reads with MiXCR, giving one entry per CDR3 protein. The sample shows 750,000 to 950,000 distinct CDR3 sequences, approximately 13% of them seen only once. Study-wide points: While abundant cord blood beta clonotypes carried fewer insertions, memory repertoires showed no such pattern.

This clonotype has more than one count but fewer than ten. Its antigen is unidentified. CDR1 and CDR2 (germline): MDHEN, SYDVKM. With 1 base removed from V and 4 bases from J, the gap between germline ends came to 14 bases. CDR3 size: 16 residues. The sample was also reused in another study, on yellow fever vaccine responses in identical twins.

Sequenced material: PBMCs. This chain uses TRBV28 with TRBJ1-5, with D tentatively TRBD1 (5 bases). The receptor's source is a woman younger than 35 in good health. CDR3 DNA sequence: TGTGCCAGCAGTTTATACACAGGCGGGGATAATCAGCCCCAGCATTTT. Its translation is CASSLYTGGDNQPQHF.